This TCR beta chain comes out of a study of tumor-infiltrating lymphocytes in primary liver carcinoma. This CDR3 is 16 amino acids long. Germline V gives CDR1 SEHNR, CDR2 FQNEAQ (reference sequence). V was clipped by 3 bases and J by 14 bases; unmatched bases: 15. TCR beta cDNA was reverse-transcribed from around 0.55 ug of total RNA. The reaction used a constant-region primer and ProtoScript II reverse transcriptase. The TCR beta library was amplified through three nested multiplex PCR rounds in a modified ARM-PCR procedure. With TRBV1-TRBV30 forward primers and a C-beta reverse primer, the first two PCR rounds were run for about 10 cycles each. TCRdb redid the calling of the multiplex PCR reads with MiXCR, one entry per CDR3 protein. The sample has some 30,000 distinct CDR3 sequences, 71% seen once; the top ten hold about 30%. The roughly 18-34 mg bulk tissue piece was not sorted before simultaneous RNA and DNA extraction.

This receptor was taken from a woman between 25 and 40 years old with primary liver carcinoma and hepatitis B virus infection. The material sequenced was liver tumor tissue from sampling region 3. Subset here: tumor region T3, left-lateral pole. The genes are TRBV7-9 and TRBJ2-1, with TRBD2 matching over 11 bases. CDR3 sequence reads: CASSLGTSGARNVKFF. CDR3 DNA: TGTGCCAGCAGCTTGGGGACTAGCGGAGCTAGGAATGTGAAGTTCTTC.